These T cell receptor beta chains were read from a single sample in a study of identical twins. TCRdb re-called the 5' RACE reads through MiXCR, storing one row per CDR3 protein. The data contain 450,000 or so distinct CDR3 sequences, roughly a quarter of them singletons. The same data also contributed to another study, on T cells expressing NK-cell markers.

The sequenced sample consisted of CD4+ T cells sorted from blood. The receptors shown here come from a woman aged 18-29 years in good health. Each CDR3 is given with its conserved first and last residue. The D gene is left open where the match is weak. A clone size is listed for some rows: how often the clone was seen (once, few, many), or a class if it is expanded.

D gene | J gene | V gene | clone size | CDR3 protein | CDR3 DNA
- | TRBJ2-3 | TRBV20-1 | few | CSARDLFWTDTQYF | TGCAGTGCTAGAGATCTTTTTTGGACAGATACGCAGTATTTT
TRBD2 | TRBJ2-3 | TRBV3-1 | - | CASSQTSGKQTQYF | TGTGCCAGCAGCCAGACTAGCGGGAAGCAAACGCAGTATTTT
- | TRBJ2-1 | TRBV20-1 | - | CSAPLSAGRKNNEQFF | TGCAGTGCTCCTCTTTCGGCTGGTAGGAAGAATAATGAGCAGTTCTTC
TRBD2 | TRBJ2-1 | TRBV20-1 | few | CSATGTSGVQANEQFF | TGCAGTGCAACTGGGACTAGCGGGGTTCAGGCCAATGAGCAGTTCTTC
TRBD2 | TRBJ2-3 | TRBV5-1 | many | CASSYGTSGVDTQYF | TGCGCCAGCAGCTACGGGACTAGCGGTGTAGATACGCAGTATTTT
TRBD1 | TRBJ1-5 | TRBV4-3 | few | CASSMGTQGDRQPQHF | TGCGCCAGCAGCATGGGAACACAGGGGGACAGACAGCCCCAGCATTTT
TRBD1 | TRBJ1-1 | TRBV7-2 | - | CASSSGQGVGTEAFF | TGTGCCAGCAGCTCGGGACAGGGTGTTGGAACTGAAGCTTTCTTT
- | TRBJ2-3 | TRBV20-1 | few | CSADEYKADTQYF | TGCAGTGCGGATGAGTATAAGGCAGATACGCAGTATTTT
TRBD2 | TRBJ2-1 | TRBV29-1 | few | CSVEGLIYNEQFF | TGCAGCGTTGAGGGACTAATCTACAATGAGCAGTTCTTC
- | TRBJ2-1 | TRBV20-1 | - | CSATDGSYNEQFF | TGCAGTGCTACCGACGGCTCCTACAATGAGCAGTTCTTC
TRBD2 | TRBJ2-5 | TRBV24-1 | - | CATSDRGLAGETQYF | TGTGCCACCAGTGACCGTGGACTAGCGGGAGAGACCCAGTACTTC
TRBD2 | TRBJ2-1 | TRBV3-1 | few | CASRNSGGGFYNEQFF | TGTGCCAGCAGAAATAGCGGGGGCGGTTTCTACAATGAGCAGTTCTTC
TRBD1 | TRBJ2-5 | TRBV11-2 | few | CASSFNRGKETQYF | TGTGCCAGCAGCTTTAACAGGGGTAAAGAGACCCAGTACTTC
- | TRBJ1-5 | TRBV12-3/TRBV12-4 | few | CASSLQRGHNQPQHF | TGTGCCAGCAGTTTACAGCGAGGTCACAATCAGCCCCAGCATTTT
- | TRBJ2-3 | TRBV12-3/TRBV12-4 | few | CASRFSSSTDTQYF | TGTGCCAGCAGATTCTCATCGAGCACAGATACGCAGTATTTT
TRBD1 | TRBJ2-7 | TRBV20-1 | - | CSASPLSGTAYEQYF | TGCAGTGCTAGCCCCTTGTCAGGGACAGCCTACGAGCAGTACTTC
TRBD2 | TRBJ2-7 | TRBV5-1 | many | CASSPPSGAIYEQYF | TGCGCCAGCAGCCCCCCGAGCGGGGCTATCTACGAGCAGTACTTC
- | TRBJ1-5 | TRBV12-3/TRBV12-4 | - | CASSRGGWRQPQHF | TGTGCCAGCAGTCGCGGGGGCTGGAGACAGCCCCAGCATTTT